This T cell receptor (beta chain) was identified in a study of cytomegalovirus exposure and HLA in healthy donors. On this clone itself: Antigen: not known.

A multiplex PCR was run with 60 Vbeta primers and 13 Jbeta primers. TCRdb's table, derived via immunoSEQ multiplex PCR, lists solely in-frame clones and lacks some. The sample includes under 150,000 clones, 65% to 90% of them seen just once. Study-wide results and caveats: Later analysis identified a missense DCLRE1C variant that was linked to TCR beta V- and J-gene trimming.

Donors showed nominal health when sampled, although they likely had unrecorded immune exposures. Germline CDR1 LNHNV, CDR2 YYDKDF (reference sequence). V was pared by 3 bases and J by 7 bases, with 18 bases between. The CDR3 is made up of 15 amino acids. Sequenced input: PBMCs. The clonotype originates from a woman between 25 and 40 years old in good health and CMV-seronegative. The chain employs TRBV15 and TRBJ1-2; tentative D call: TRBD1 (5 bases). This chain's CDR3 is CATSSWVRVEGGYTF. The CDR3, as DNA: TGTGCCACCAGCAGTTGGGTCAGGGTAGAAGGTGGCTACACCTTC.